A single sample is the source of the 18 T cell receptor beta chains below, sequenced in a study of breast tumors, draining lymph nodes, adjacent tissues. Breast cancer patients provided tissue from their axillary draining lymph nodes. TCRdb fed the multiplex PCR reads into MiXCR, producing one record per CDR3 protein. This sample has approximately 90,000 distinct CDR3 sequences; roughly 29% occur once, and the top ten carry over 8%. The sequencing input was axillary lymph node tissue. These receptors were taken from a female donor with breast cancer. Some clones in this sample may be carry-over from other donors' samples.

This clonotype was seen repeatedly, ten times or more. The genes are TRBV5-1 and TRBJ2-3; TRBD2 aligns across 8 bases. There are 14 residues in the CDR3. V shed 3 bases and J 0 bases; nucleotides not matched to a gene: 0. Per the germline V gene, CDR1 is SGHRS and CDR2 is YFSETQ. In DNA form, the CDR3 reads TGCGCCAGCAGCTCTAGCGGGAGCACAGATACGCAGTATTTT. Protein product: CASSSSGSTDTQYF.

The V gene is TRBV2, the J gene TRBJ2-5, with D tentatively TRBD1 or TRBD2 (7 bases each). The germline CDR1 and CDR2 sequences are SNHLY and FYNNEI. This CDR3 has 14 residues. V was trimmed by 5 bases and J by 4 bases, leaving 14 bases between them. The CDR3: CASSQGERGETQYF. The CDR3 DNA follows: TGTGCCAGCAGTCAGGGGGAGCGGGGAGAGACCCAGTACTTC.

In its sample, this clonotype was seen many times. V and J are TRBV6-9 and TRBJ2-1, with TRBD1 identical over 7 bases. Germline CDR1 and CDR2: MNHGY and SVAAGI. This CDR3 contains 15 residues. Trimming removed 6 bases from V and 2 bases from J; junction bases left unmatched: 7. The CDR3, as DNA: TGTGCCAGCAGCTCGACAGGGTTCCCCTACAATGAGCAGTTCTTC. Protein product: CASSSTGFPYNEQFF.

The table lists this clonotype with many counts. The rearrangement joins TRBV5-1 to TRBJ1-4; 8 bases fit TRBD1. This CDR3 has 18 amino acids. V trimming: 5 bases; J trimming: 4 bases; junction bases outside the gene matches: 16. The germline V gene has CDR1 SGHRS and CDR2 YFSETQ. The DNA for the CDR3 is TGCGCCAGCAGTCAGAGAAGTATAACACAGGGGGGTAATGAAAAACTGTTTTTT. Its translation is CASSQRSITQGGNEKLFF.

Turning to this clonotype: This may be a read error, as it is one base from a much larger clone. The chain carries TRBV4-1 and TRBJ2-5; 7 nucleotides align to TRBD1. The V gene's germline CDR1 is MGHRA and CDR2 YSYEKL. The CDR3 contains 16 residues. The J segment lost 2 bases and the V segment lost 4 bases, leaving 10 bases of the junction unmatched. The CDR3 loop is CASSPIGQELQETQYF. The CDR3 DNA is TGCGCCAGCAGCCCGATTGGACAGGAATTACAAGAGACCCAGTACTTC.

The table lists this clonotype with many counts. The chain uses TRBV7-6 and TRBJ2-5; possibly TRBD2 for D (5 bases). CDR3 size: 13 residues. The V end lost 1 base, the J end lost 2 bases, and 5 bases lay between the germline ends. CDR1 and CDR2 from the germline V gene are SGHVS and FNYEAQ. CDR3 protein: CASSLERQETQYF. In DNA form, the CDR3 reads TGTGCCAGCAGCTTAGAGCGGCAAGAGACCCAGTACTTC. The variable domain in full, with the rest retrieved from reference TRBV7-6 and TRBJ2-5, is GAGVSQSPRYKVTKRGQDVALRCDPISGHVSLYWYRQALGQGPEFLTYFNYEAQQDKSGLPNDRFSAERPEGSISTLTIQRTEQRDSAMYRCASSLERQETQYFGPGTRLLVL.

In its sample, this clonotype was seen many times. The J gene is TRBJ2-6, the V gene TRBV12-3 or TRBV12-4, with TRBD1 matching 8 bases. J gave up 2 bases and V 3 bases, and 0 bases lay outside the gene matches. The CDR3 length is 15 residues. The CDR3, as DNA: TGTGCCAGCAGTTTGACAGGGGCTGGGGCCAACGTCCTGACTTTC. This translates into CASSLTGAGANVLTF.

V usage is TRBV20-1 and J usage is TRBJ2-3; 8 bases are a match to TRBD2. CDR1 is DFQATT and CDR2 is SNEGSKA in the germline V gene (reference sequence). This CDR3 is 14 amino acids long. V gave up 5 bases and J gave up 4 bases; unmatched junction bases: 8. The CDR3 DNA reads TGCAGTGCTCCGAGCGGGAGTGGGTCAGATACGCAGTATTTT. As protein: CSAPSGSGSDTQYF.

Ten or more counts support this clonotype. It may be a read error: a sequence one base away is much more abundant. V and J are TRBV7-9 and TRBJ1-2, with 7 bases that match TRBD1. Germline assignment: CDR1 SEHNR and CDR2 FQNEAQ (reference sequence). This CDR3 spans 15 amino acids. CDR3 in DNA: TGTGCCAGCAGCTTTCTTTCCGGACAGGCGGAAGGCTACCCCTTC. Amino acid sequence: CASSFLSGQAEGYPF.

The rearrangement links TRBV7-3 to TRBJ1-4; 9 bases match TRBD1. J gave up 8 bases and V 0 bases, and 4 bases lay outside the gene matches. CDR1 and CDR2 (germline): SGHTA, FQGTGA. The CDR3 has 15 amino acids. This chain's CDR3 is CASSLTGTGREKLFF. CDR3 sequence (DNA): TGTGCCAGCAGCTTAACCGGGACAGGGCGGGAAAAACTGTTTTTT.

CDR3 amino acids: CASSLPRDSGEKLFF. The CDR3 DNA follows: TGTGCCAGCAGTTTGCCAAGGGACAGTGGTGAAAAACTGTTTTTT. V and J are TRBV28 and TRBJ1-4, with TRBD1 identical over 7 bases. This CDR3 comprises 15 residues. CDR1 is MDHEN, CDR2 SYDVKM, per germline. The V and J ends lost 3 bases and 7 bases, in that order; junction bases with no gene match: 8. Based on the CDR3 plus reference TRBV28 and TRBJ1-4, the full variable domain is DVKVTQSSRYLVKRTGEKVFLECVQDMDHENMFWYRQDPGLGLRLIYFSYDVKMKEKGDIPEGYSVSREKKERFSLILESASTNQTSMYLCASSLPRDSGEKLFFGSGTQLSVL.

This clonotype showed up just a few times. One base away lies a much larger clone, so this may be a sequencing read error. The chain carries TRBV11-2 and TRBJ2-7; a possible D gene is TRBD2 (5 bases). The CDR3 loop spans 15 amino acids. Per germline, CDR1 SGHAT and CDR2 FQNNGV. In DNA, the CDR3 is TGTGCCAGCAGCGTAGACTACCAGGCGTCCTACGAGCAGTACTTC. Translating gives CASSVDYQASYEQYF. The variable domain in full, with the rest retrieved from reference TRBV11-2 and TRBJ2-7, is EAGVAQSPRYKIIEKRQSVAFWCNPISGHATLYWYQQILGQGPKLLIQFQNNGVVDDSQLPKDRFSAERLKGVDSTLKIQPAKLEDSAVYLCASSVDYQASYEQYFGPGTRLTVT.

This clonotype was seen many times. The J gene is TRBJ2-3, the V gene TRBV11-2; 10 positions match TRBD2. The CDR3 contains 19 residues. Germline CDR1 SGHAT, CDR2 FQNNGV. Trimming cost V 1 base and J 2 bases; bases outside gene matches: 12. CDR3 bases: TGTGCCAGCAGCTTAGGTCCTAGCGGGAGTAGTCCACACACAGATACGCAGTATTTT. The encoded protein is CASSLGPSGSSPHTDTQYF.

The chain has TRBV29-1 and TRBJ1-5; no reliable D call. Germline V lookup: CDR1 SQVTM, CDR2 ANQGSEA. V was pared by 4 bases and J by 11 bases, with 15 bases between. This CDR3 is 12 amino acids long. The CDR3 reads CSVGLSGETQHF. The CDR3, as DNA: TGCAGCGTTGGACTTAGCGGAGAGACCCAGCATTTT.

This clonotype was seen at least ten times. The genes are TRBV25-1 and TRBJ1-2; weak D call: TRBD1 (5 bases). Trimming pared 5 bases from V and 6 bases from J, leaving 19 bases between. CDR3 length equals 15 residues. The germline CDR1 and CDR2 sequences are MGHDK and SYGVNS. CDR3 in amino acids: CASSLGTSHFDGYTF. CDR3 nucleotide sequence: TGTGCCAGCAGTCTTGGGACGAGCCATTTCGATGGCTACACCTTC.

In its sample, this clonotype was seen a few times. The V call is TRBV3-1, the J call TRBJ2-1; 9 bases line up with TRBD2. This CDR3 is built from 17 residues. Losses at the gene ends were 4 bases for V and 6 bases for J; bases not matched to a gene: 13. Germline lookup yields CDR1 LGHDT and CDR2 YNNKEL (reference sequence). CDR3 coding DNA: TGTGCCAGCAGCCCCCAGTTGGCGGGAGGGCGGGGCAATGAGCAGTTCTTC. This translates into CASSPQLAGGRGNEQFF.

This clonotype was counted many times. The chain recombines TRBV7-2 with TRBJ1-3; a possible D gene is TRBD1 (5 bases). This CDR3 comprises 11 residues. V was trimmed by 5 bases and J by 14 bases, leaving 13 bases between them. CDR1 is SGHTA, CDR2 FQGNSA, per germline. CDR3: CASSPSGRVYF. The CDR3 coding sequence is TGTGCCAGCAGCCCCTCGGGACGCGTATATTTT.

About this clonotype: This sequence may be a read error, since a much larger clone differs from it by one base. The genes are TRBV20-1 and TRBJ2-5; 7 nucleotides line up with TRBD1. Germline CDR1 and CDR2: DFQATT and SNEGSKA (reference sequence). The CDR3 extends over 11 amino acids. The CDR3 coding sequence is TGCGGAATCAGGGGGATTGGGACCCAGTCCTTC. It translates to CGIRGIGTQSF.